A single sample is the source of the 8 T cell receptor beta chains below, sequenced in a study of blood T cell repertoires in COVID-19. Clones were sequenced by immunoSEQ multiplex PCR, and TCRdb holds only the in-frame ones, with some missing. The sample has roughly 37,000 clones; around four fifths are singletons. Sequenced sample: peripheral blood. These receptors were collected from a human donor in a cohort sampled during active COVID-19.

This clone was counted only a few times. The CDR3, as DNA: TGCGCCAGCAGCCAGGGGGGGGGAGGCACTGAAGCTTTCTTT. Translation: CASSQGGGGTEAFF. J is TRBJ1-1 and V is TRBV4-1; tentatively, D is TRBD1 (5 bases). The CDR3 runs to 14 residues. Germline V lookup: CDR1 MGHRA, CDR2 YSYEKL. Between the trimmed V and J ends, which lost 3 bases and 4 bases, there was a span of 12 bases.

The gene calls are TRBV6-2 or TRBV6-3 and TRBJ1-1; TRBD1 matches 8 bases. This CDR3 region has 16 residues. J gave up 1 base and V 5 bases, and 9 bases lay outside the gene matches. In germline, CDR1 is MNHEY, CDR2 SVGEGT. Written as DNA, the CDR3 is TGTGCCAGCAGTCGAACTACAGGGGGTAAGAACACTGAAGCTTTCTTT. Protein: CASSRTTGGKNTEAFF.

This clone was counted between two and nine times. The chain is built from TRBV29-1 and TRBJ2-7; TRBD1 matches 9 bases. The ends lost 7 bases at V and 6 bases at J; junction bases unmatched: 19. The CDR3 is made up of 16 amino acids. Germline lookup yields CDR1 SQVTM and CDR2 ANQGSEA. CDR3 nucleotide sequence: TGCAGCGCCCTAACCGGGACAGGGCCCCTGGGCTTCGAGCAGTACTTC. It specifies CSALTGTGPLGFEQYF.

This clone is a singleton in its sample. CDR3 residues: CASSLAQGAGTGELFF. Written as DNA, the CDR3 is TGTGCCAGCAGCTTAGCGCAGGGAGCGGGCACCGGGGAGCTGTTTTTT. The V gene is TRBV11-2, the J gene TRBJ2-2; D might be TRBD2 (6 bases). V dropped 1 base and J dropped 4 bases, with 13 bases sitting between them. Germline CDR1 SGHAT, CDR2 FQNNGV. The CDR3 totals 16 residues.

This clone has a single count. The chain carries TRBV29-1 and TRBJ2-7, with D unresolved. The germline V gene encodes CDR1 SQVTM and CDR2 ANQGSEA. The CDR3 totals 12 residues. The V end was cut by 4 bases, the J end by 5 bases, with 12 bases between. CDR3 in DNA: TGCAGCGTTGCTACTACCCCCCACGAGCAGTACTTC. Its translation is CSVATTPHEQYF.

This chain connects TRBV7-6 to TRBJ2-7; D ambiguous. Germline assignment: CDR1 SGHVS and CDR2 FNYEAQ. CDR3 length: 12 amino acids. Trimming pared 3 bases from V and 4 bases from J, leaving 7 bases between. Here the CDR3 reads CASSFTGYEQYF. The DNA for the CDR3 is TGTGCCAGCAGCTTTACGGGTTACGAGCAGTACTTC.

This rearrangement joins TRBV5-1 to TRBJ2-1; maybe TRBD1 (7 bases). This CDR3 contains 14 residues. V was pared by 5 bases and J by 7 bases, with 16 bases between. CDR1 and CDR2 from the germline V gene are SGHRS and YFSETQ. The CDR3, as DNA: TGCGCCAGCAGACCTAGCAGGGGGGTTAATGAGCAGTTCTTC. Translated, it gives CASRPSRGVNEQFF.

This clone was picked up a small number of times. The chain couples TRBV19 to TRBJ1-1; a possible D gene is TRBD1 (6 bases). This CDR3 has 13 amino acids. V was trimmed by 3 bases and J by 3 bases, leaving 8 bases between them. Looked up from germline, CDR1 is LNHDA and CDR2 is SQIVND (reference sequence). In nucleotides, the CDR3 is TGTGCCAGTAGTATGAAGGGGGACACTGAAGCTTTCTTT. As protein: CASSMKGDTEAFF.